The present T cell receptor beta chain was sequenced within a study of robustness of blood B and T cell sequencing (dated by TCRdb to the late 2010s). With respect to the entire study: The study was designed to determine how much peripheral blood is required to reliably characterize an individual's TCRbeta and IgG repertoires. Each of the approximately 9 independently drawn blood samples had its TCRbeta and IgG repertoires measured. As technical replicates, two replicate TCRbeta cDNA libraries were prepared from one shared RNA pool derived from a single 10 ml draw.

What the authors observed across the whole study: One pair of TCRbeta libraries showed evidence of cross-contamination, likely from batch processing; the shared UMI-sequence pairs were removed. Of the top 10,000 TCRbeta clonotypes in one technical replicate library, 90% to 95% were also found in the other technical replicate library. When 3 or 4 tubes (about 29-40 ml blood) were combined, saturation was approached in coverage of the top 10,000 TCRbeta clonotypes. The TCRbeta rarefaction curves did not fully level off, which suggests either under-sequencing or many low-abundance clonotypes. No improvement in the overlap of rare TCRbeta clonotypes was observed when tubes were pooled, implying that much larger blood volumes would be needed for rare TCRbeta clonotypes to be captured. Because EDTA tubes had to be fractionated immediately, the use of EDTA tubes in multi-site collections was limited. The 1,000 most abundant TCRbeta clonotypes from the pooled draws were detected in every single 10 ml sample.

The receptor library was made with PCR. Sequencer: Illumina MiSeq. Synthesis of cDNA relied on SMARTScribe reverse transcriptase together with a 5' template-switch oligo that added a universal priming site. Each cDNA molecule was tagged by a 12-nucleotide random unique molecular identifier (UMI) carried on the template-switch oligo. Chain-specific reverse primers targeted TCRbeta transcripts during reverse transcription. Leftover template-switch adapters were removed by uracil DNA glycosylase treatment, and cDNA was purified using a Qiagen MinElute kit. For the first PCR, 20 to 25 cycles were run with KAPA HiFi HotStart ReadyMix and step-out primers, split across four 50 ul reactions. Before any further amplification, the products of the first-round PCR were gel-purified. Illumina Nextera adapters were attached in a second PCR of 7 to 8 cycles, and the libraries were then purified and pooled. The UMI barcode for each TCRbeta molecule was captured by a 50-nucleotide 5' read. As for the authors' bioinformatics: Using the MIGEC toolkit, reads were grouped by UMI into consensus reads. Final reads were produced by merging forward and reverse consensus reads with PEAR. Identical UMI-sequence pairs found in more than one library were treated as cross-sample contamination and removed by a custom decontamination script. V(D)J assignment and CDR3 extraction were performed with MIGMAP, a wrapper around IgBLAST. TCR clonotypes were defined by identical V gene, J gene and CDR3 amino acid sequence, and CDR1 and CDR2 were left unsequenced. In TCRdb, the public reads were trimmed at Q25 with fastp and aligned with MiXCR, with productive beta chains retained. Rows matching on CDR3 protein sequence are summarized as one entry with the most common DNA and genes. These V and J calls rely on TCRdb rather than the paper's analysis. This sample gives approximately 3,700 distinct CDR3 sequences in total; roughly 56% of them show up just once. The ten largest clones add up to about 26% of the sample.

mRNA, which captures expressed receptors, was used instead of genomic DNA for quantification of TCRbeta repertoires. Leukocytes from the buffy coat were collected into Trizol, and RNA was extracted using the Direct-zol RNA MiniPrep Plus kit with no cell sorting. To separate plasma, buffy coat and red blood cells, EDTA blood tubes were immediately centrifuged at 4 degrees C. About this clonotype itself: Its antigen is not yet known. No clone much larger than this one lies a single base away; base qualities are absent.

Taken from the germline V gene, the CDR1 and CDR2 loops are SGHRS and YFSETQ. From cysteine to phenylalanine, the CDR3 is 13 amino acids long. Only CDR3 DNA remains: 39 bases, in frame from the first base. Trimming costs V 2 bases and J 5 bases, and their ends lie 5 bases apart. The receptor comes from a human donor in good health. Recombination linked TRBV5-1 to TRBJ1-6, with an unclear D gene assignment. Sample: peripheral blood. The CDR3 here reads CASSFDNNSPLHF. The DNA sequence is as follows: TGCGCCAGCAGCTTTGATAATAATTCACCCCTCCACTTT.